What follows describes a single TCR beta chain. The sample belongs to a study of blood T cell repertoires in COVID-19. Whole-study context: Both acute and convalescent COVID-19 samples were obtained from the United States, Italy and Spain.

Profiling relied on immunoSEQ multiplex PCR, and the TCRdb table lists in-frame clones only, not all of them. The sample shows 130,000 or so clones, roughly 75% of them seen only once. CDR1 and CDR2 (germline): SGHNT, YENEEA. The CDR3 length is 15 residues. V dropped 3 bases and J dropped 0; count of bases not matched to a gene: 4. The TCR was taken from a man between 60 and 70 years old with active or convalescent COVID-19. V and J are TRBV11-3 and TRBJ2-7; 8 positions agree with TRBD1. Input material: peripheral blood. The chain's CDR3 is CASSFGDRSSYEQYF. CDR3 nucleotide sequence: TGTGCCAGCAGCTTCGGGGACAGGAGCTCCTACGAGCAGTACTTC.